Listed below are T cell receptor beta chains from one sample, sequenced in a study of T cell repertoires in cytomegalovirus infection. These TCRs' antigens remain unknown. In TCRdb, the reads were re-called with MiXCR into one record per CDR3 protein. The sample carries 80,000 or so distinct CDR3 sequences, more than 20% recorded once. Material: CD8+ T cells from cultured PBMCs, obtained from culture after CMV antigen stimulation. The receptors stem from a human donor in good health (CMV status not recorded). Some clones in this sample may be carry-over from other donors' samples. Each CDR3 is given with its conserved first and last residue. The D gene is left open where the match is weak. The size entry is marked missing in some rows and otherwise reads once, few, many or a size class.

CDR3aa: CASSLAAGRYNEQFF
CDR3nt: TGTGCCAGCAGTTTAGCGGCAGGGAGATACAATGAGCAGTTCTTC
abundance: .
j_gene: TRBJ2-1
d_gene: .
v_gene: TRBV12-3/TRBV12-4

CDR3aa: CASSDGGEKLFF
CDR3nt: TGTGCCAGCAGCGACGGAGGCGAAAAACTGTTTTTT
abundance: .
j_gene: TRBJ1-4
d_gene: .
v_gene: TRBV12-3/TRBV12-4

CDR3aa: CASSLLTGTGEGKTQYF
CDR3nt: TGTGCCAGCAGCCTACTTACGGGGACAGGGGAAGGAAAGACCCAGTACTTC
abundance: many
j_gene: TRBJ2-5
d_gene: TRBD1
v_gene: TRBV28

CDR3aa: CASSPAWTVSYGYTF
CDR3nt: TGTGCCAGCAGTCCCGCGTGGACAGTTTCCTATGGCTACACCTTC
abundance: many
j_gene: TRBJ1-2
d_gene: .
v_gene: TRBV12-3/TRBV12-4

CDR3aa: CASSFVPDTQYF
CDR3nt: TGTGCCAGCAGTTTCGTTCCAGATACGCAGTATTTT
abundance: .
j_gene: TRBJ2-3
d_gene: .
v_gene: TRBV12-3/TRBV12-4

CDR3aa: CSVEDPEGGPSYEQYF
CDR3nt: TGCAGCGTTGAAGATCCTGAGGGAGGGCCCTCCTACGAGCAGTACTTC
abundance: once
j_gene: TRBJ2-7
d_gene: TRBD2
v_gene: TRBV29-1

CDR3aa: CSVEPGDTGELFF
CDR3nt: TGCAGCGTTGAACCGGGTGACACCGGGGAGCTGTTTTTT
abundance: .
j_gene: TRBJ2-2
d_gene: .
v_gene: TRBV29-1

CDR3aa: CASVQLPLGGAFF
CDR3nt: TGTGCCAGCGTCCAGCTTCCGTTGGGGGGGGCTTTCTTT
abundance: many
j_gene: TRBJ1-1
d_gene: .
v_gene: TRBV11-2

CDR3aa: CASSLYGGGNSYNEQFF
CDR3nt: TGTGCCAGTAGTTTATACGGTGGGGGAAACTCCTACAATGAGCAGTTCTTC
abundance: .
j_gene: TRBJ2-1
d_gene: .
v_gene: TRBV19

CDR3aa: CASAQGDTEAFF
CDR3nt: TGTGCCAGCGCCCAGGGCGACACTGAAGCTTTCTTT
abundance: many
j_gene: TRBJ1-1
d_gene: .
v_gene: TRBV7-6

CDR3aa: CASSLRDSRSLNSPLHF
CDR3nt: TGCGCCAGCAGCTTGCGGGACTCCAGAAGCCTAAATTCACCCCTCCACTTT
abundance: few
j_gene: TRBJ1-6
d_gene: .
v_gene: TRBV5-1

CDR3aa: CASSLTAYNEQFF
CDR3nt: TGTGCCAGCAGCCTCACGGCGTACAATGAGCAGTTCTTC
abundance: many
j_gene: TRBJ2-1
d_gene: .
v_gene: TRBV7-3

CDR3aa: CASSLGGVYTDTQYF
CDR3nt: TGTGCCAGCAGCTTAGGCGGGGTTTACACAGATACGCAGTATTTT
abundance: .
j_gene: TRBJ2-3
d_gene: .
v_gene: TRBV7-9

CDR3aa: CASSGWDRGDTDTQYF
CDR3nt: TGTGCCAGCAGCGGATGGGACAGGGGGGACACAGATACGCAGTATTTT
abundance: .
j_gene: TRBJ2-3
d_gene: TRBD1
v_gene: TRBV9

CDR3aa: CASSSNFEREETQYF
CDR3nt: TGTGCCAGCAGTTCCAACTTTGAGAGAGAAGAGACCCAGTACTTC
abundance: many
j_gene: TRBJ2-5
d_gene: .
v_gene: TRBV6-2/TRBV6-3

CDR3aa: CASSQQTSGSSGETQYF
CDR3nt: TGTGCCAGCAGCCAGCAGACTAGCGGGAGTAGCGGAGAGACCCAGTACTTC
abundance: once
j_gene: TRBJ2-5
d_gene: TRBD2
v_gene: TRBV14

CDR3aa: CASSLLAGSTDTQYF
CDR3nt: TGTGCCAGCAGTTTACTAGCGGGAAGCACAGATACGCAGTATTTT
abundance: .
j_gene: TRBJ2-3
d_gene: TRBD2
v_gene: TRBV27

CDR3aa: CAWREDGPEAFF
CDR3nt: TGTGCCTGGAGAGAGGATGGACCTGAAGCTTTCTTT
abundance: few
j_gene: TRBJ1-1
d_gene: .
v_gene: TRBV30

CDR3aa: CASTLGPEAFF
CDR3nt: TGTGCCAGCACCTTGGGCCCTGAAGCTTTCTTT
abundance: many
j_gene: TRBJ1-1
d_gene: .
v_gene: TRBV28

CDR3aa: CASSQFQTGGTDTQYF
CDR3nt: TGTGCCAGCAGCCAATTTCAGACAGGGGGAACAGATACGCAGTATTTT
abundance: .
j_gene: TRBJ2-3
d_gene: TRBD1
v_gene: TRBV14

CDR3aa: CASSLGTATNEKLFF
CDR3nt: TGTGCCAGCAGCTTAGGGACAGCAACTAATGAAAAACTGTTTTTT
abundance: .
j_gene: TRBJ1-4
d_gene: .
v_gene: TRBV7-2

CDR3aa: CASSSGTGGPEAFF
CDR3nt: TGTGCCAGCAGCTCCGGGACAGGCGGTCCTGAAGCTTTCTTT
abundance: many
j_gene: TRBJ1-1
d_gene: TRBD1
v_gene: TRBV7-9

CDR3aa: CASSPGIGAVDGYTF
CDR3nt: TGCGCCAGCAGCCCTGGAATAGGGGCGGTCGATGGCTACACCTTC
abundance: many
j_gene: TRBJ1-2
d_gene: .
v_gene: TRBV4-1

CDR3aa: CASSTRDRGADTQYF
CDR3nt: TGCGCCAGCAGTACCCGGGACAGGGGCGCAGATACGCAGTATTTT
abundance: .
j_gene: TRBJ2-3
d_gene: TRBD1
v_gene: TRBV5-1

CDR3aa: CASSFAGVGYEQFF
CDR3nt: TGTGCCAGCAGTTTTGCGGGGGTTGGCTATGAGCAGTTCTTC
abundance: .
j_gene: TRBJ2-1
d_gene: TRBD2
v_gene: TRBV28

CDR3aa: CASRGDGGAGETQYF
CDR3nt: TGTGCCAGCAGAGGAGATGGGGGGGCTGGGGAGACCCAGTACTTC
abundance: many
j_gene: TRBJ2-5
d_gene: .
v_gene: TRBV6-5

CDR3aa: CASSYSGGTSVEQFF
CDR3nt: TGTGCCAGCAGTTACTCGGGAGGGACTAGCGTCGAGCAGTTCTTC
abundance: many
j_gene: TRBJ2-1
d_gene: TRBD2
v_gene: TRBV6-2/TRBV6-3

CDR3aa: CASSANEKLFF
CDR3nt: TGTGCCAGCAGCGCAAATGAAAAACTGTTTTTT
abundance: few
j_gene: TRBJ1-4
d_gene: .
v_gene: TRBV2

CDR3aa: CASSEGGSNQPQHF
CDR3nt: TGTGCCAGCAGCGAGGGGGGTAGCAATCAGCCCCAGCATTTT
abundance: .
j_gene: TRBJ1-5
d_gene: .
v_gene: TRBV2

CDR3aa: CASRGPSSYEQYF
CDR3nt: TGTGCCAGCCGGGGGCCCAGCTCCTACGAGCAGTACTTC
abundance: .
j_gene: TRBJ2-7
d_gene: .
v_gene: TRBV7-9

CDR3aa: CASSEQEGTNSPLHF
CDR3nt: TGTGCCAGCAGTGAACAGGAGGGGACCAATTCACCCCTCCACTTT
abundance: .
j_gene: TRBJ1-6
d_gene: .
v_gene: TRBV6-1

CDR3aa: CASSPDLGNQPQLF
CDR3nt: TGTGCCAGCAGCCCGGACCTAGGGAATCAGCCCCAGCTTTTT
abundance: .
j_gene: TRBJ1-5
d_gene: .
v_gene: TRBV7-1

CDR3aa: CSARPRDRERGYTF
CDR3nt: TGCAGTGCTAGACCTCGGGACAGGGAAAGGGGCTACACCTTC
abundance: few
j_gene: TRBJ1-2
d_gene: TRBD1
v_gene: TRBV20-1